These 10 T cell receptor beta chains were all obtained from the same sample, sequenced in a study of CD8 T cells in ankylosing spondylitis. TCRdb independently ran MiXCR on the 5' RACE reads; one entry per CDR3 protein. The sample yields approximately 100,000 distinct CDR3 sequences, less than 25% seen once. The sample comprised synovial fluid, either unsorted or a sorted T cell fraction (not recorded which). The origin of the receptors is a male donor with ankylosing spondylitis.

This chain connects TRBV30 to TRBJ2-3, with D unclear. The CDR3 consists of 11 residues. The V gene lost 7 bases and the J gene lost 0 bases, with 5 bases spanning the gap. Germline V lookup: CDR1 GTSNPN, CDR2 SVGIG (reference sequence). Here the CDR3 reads CALTSTDTQYF. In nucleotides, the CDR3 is TGTGCCTTGACCAGCACAGATACGCAGTATTTT.

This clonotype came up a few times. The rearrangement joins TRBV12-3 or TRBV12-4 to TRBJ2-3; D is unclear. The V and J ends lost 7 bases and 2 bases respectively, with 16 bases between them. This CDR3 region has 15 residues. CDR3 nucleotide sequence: TGTGCCAGCACACAGCAACTGATCCTCACAGATACGCAGTATTTT. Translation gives CASTQQLILTDTQYF.

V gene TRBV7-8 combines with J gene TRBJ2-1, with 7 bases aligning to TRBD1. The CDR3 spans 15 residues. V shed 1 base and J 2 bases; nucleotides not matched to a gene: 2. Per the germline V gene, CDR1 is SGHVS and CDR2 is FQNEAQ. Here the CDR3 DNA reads TGTGCCAGCAGCTTAGAAGGGACAGCCTACAATGAGCAGTTCTTC. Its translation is CASSLEGTAYNEQFF.

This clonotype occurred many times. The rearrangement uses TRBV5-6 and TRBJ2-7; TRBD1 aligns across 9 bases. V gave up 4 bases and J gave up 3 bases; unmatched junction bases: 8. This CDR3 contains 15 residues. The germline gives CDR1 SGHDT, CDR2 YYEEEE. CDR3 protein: CASSRGQGRDYEQYF. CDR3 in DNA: TGTGCCAGCAGCCGGGGACAGGGACGGGACTACGAGCAGTACTTC.

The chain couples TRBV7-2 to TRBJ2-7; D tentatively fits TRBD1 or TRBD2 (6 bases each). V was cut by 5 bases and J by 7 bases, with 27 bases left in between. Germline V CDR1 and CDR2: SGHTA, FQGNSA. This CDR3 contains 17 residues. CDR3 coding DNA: TGTGCCAGCAGCCCTAACGGGTACAGGAGGGGGTTCGGGGAGCAGTACTTC. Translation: CASSPNGYRRGFGEQYF.

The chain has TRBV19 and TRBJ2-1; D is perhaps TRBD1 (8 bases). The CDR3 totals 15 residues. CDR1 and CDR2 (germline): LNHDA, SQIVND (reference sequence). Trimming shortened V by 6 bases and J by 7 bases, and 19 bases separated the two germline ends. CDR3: CASSQQGAGGNEQFF. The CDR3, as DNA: TGTGCCAGTAGCCAGCAGGGGGCCGGGGGGAATGAGCAGTTCTTC.

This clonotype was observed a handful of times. The CDR3 region is CASSQVLGLNTEAFF. CDR3 nucleotide sequence: TGTGCCAGCAGCCAAGTTCTGGGTTTGAACACTGAAGCTTTCTTT. The chain employs TRBV4-2 and TRBJ1-1; D is unclear. Per the germline V gene, CDR1 is LGHNA and CDR2 is YNFKEQ. Deletions cut 1 base from V and 0 bases from J, with 9 bases between. The CDR3 extends over 15 amino acids.

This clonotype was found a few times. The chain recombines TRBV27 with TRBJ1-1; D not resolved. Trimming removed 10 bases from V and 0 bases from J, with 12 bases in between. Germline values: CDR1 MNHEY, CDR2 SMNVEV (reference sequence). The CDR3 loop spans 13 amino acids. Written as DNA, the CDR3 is TGTGCCACGTCGGAGAGCTTGAACACTGAAGCTTTCTTT. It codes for CATSESLNTEAFF.

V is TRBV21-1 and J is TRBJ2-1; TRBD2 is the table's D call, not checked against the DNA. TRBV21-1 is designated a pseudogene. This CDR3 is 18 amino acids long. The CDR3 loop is CASSKEEERAGIYNEQFF. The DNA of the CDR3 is TGTGCCAGCAGCAAAGAGGAGGAAAGGGCGGGAATCTACAATGAGCAGTTCTTC.

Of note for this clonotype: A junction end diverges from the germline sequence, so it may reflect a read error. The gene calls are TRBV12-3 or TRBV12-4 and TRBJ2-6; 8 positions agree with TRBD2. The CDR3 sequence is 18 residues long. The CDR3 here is CASCFSPGGATGANVLTF. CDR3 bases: TGTGCCAGCTGTTTCTCACCGGGGGGGGCTACTGGGGCCAACGTCCTGACTTTC.